This T cell receptor beta chain came from a study of a mutant IDH1 vaccine in newly diagnosed glioma. In the study overall: Treated patients were roughly 62% male, about 40% female, mean age 40.4 years.

Regarding time point: week 23, last vaccination. It was 300 ug of mutant IDH1 20-mer peptide that made up each vaccine dose, given with topical imiquimod. The method was immunoSEQ multiplex PCR; TCRdb's version includes in-frame clones alone and lacks a portion of them. The sample has tens of thousands of clones, roughly 84% seen once. The CDR3 is 14 amino acids. Trimming cost V 6 bases and J 1 base, with 12 bases left between them. In germline, CDR1 is MNHEY, CDR2 SVGAGI. With respect to this clone: No antigen is known for it.

The chain combines TRBV6-5 with TRBJ1-1; D is unclear. The specimen comprised PBMCs, sampled from a glioma patient whose treatment included an IDH1 peptide vaccine. The clonotype originates from a man in his late teens or twenties with glioma. CDR3 sequence: CASSPGRRNTEAFF. CDR3 DNA: TGTGCCAGCAGCCCCGGGCGGAGGAACACTGAAGCTTTCTTT.